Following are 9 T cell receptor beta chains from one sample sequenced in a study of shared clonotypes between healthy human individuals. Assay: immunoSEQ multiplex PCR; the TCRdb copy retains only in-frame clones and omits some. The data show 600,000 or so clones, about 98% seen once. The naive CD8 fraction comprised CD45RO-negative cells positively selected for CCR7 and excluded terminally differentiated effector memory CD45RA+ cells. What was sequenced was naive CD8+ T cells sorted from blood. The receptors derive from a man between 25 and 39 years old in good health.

The CDR3 loop is CASGARRVGDTQYF. DNA of the CDR3: TGTGCCAGCGGGGCACGCAGGGTCGGAGATACGCAGTATTTT. V gene TRBV27 combines with J gene TRBJ2-3; a possible D gene is TRBD1 (5 bases). The CDR3 sequence is 14 residues long. V lost 8 bases and J lost 5, with 17 bases in between. Per the germline V gene, CDR1 is MNHEY and CDR2 is SMNVEV (reference sequence).

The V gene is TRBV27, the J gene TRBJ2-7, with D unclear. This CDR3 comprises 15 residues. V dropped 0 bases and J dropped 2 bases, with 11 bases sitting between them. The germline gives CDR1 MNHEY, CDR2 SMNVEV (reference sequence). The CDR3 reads CASSLSGGSTYEQYF. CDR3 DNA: TGTGCCAGCAGTTTATCCGGCGGTTCTACCTACGAGCAGTACTTC.

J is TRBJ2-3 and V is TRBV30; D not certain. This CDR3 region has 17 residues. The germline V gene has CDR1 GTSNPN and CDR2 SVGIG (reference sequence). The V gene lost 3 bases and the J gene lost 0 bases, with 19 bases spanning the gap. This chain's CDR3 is CAWSPRSRVPSTDTQYF. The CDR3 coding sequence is TGTGCCTGGAGCCCTCGATCACGCGTTCCTAGCACAGATACGCAGTATTTT.

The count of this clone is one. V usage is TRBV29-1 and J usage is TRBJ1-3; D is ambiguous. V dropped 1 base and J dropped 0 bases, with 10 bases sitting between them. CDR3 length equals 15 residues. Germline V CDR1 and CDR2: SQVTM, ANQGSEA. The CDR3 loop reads CSVEGTGVSGNTIYF. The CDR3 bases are TGCAGCGTTGAAGGGACCGGAGTCTCTGGAAACACCATATATTTT.

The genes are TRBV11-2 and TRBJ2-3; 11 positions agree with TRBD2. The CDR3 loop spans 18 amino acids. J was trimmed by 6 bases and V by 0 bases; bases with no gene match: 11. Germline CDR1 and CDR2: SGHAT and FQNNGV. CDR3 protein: CASSLDGASGRYLDTQYF. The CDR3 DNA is TGTGCCAGCAGCTTAGATGGAGCTAGCGGGAGGTACTTGGATACGCAGTATTTT. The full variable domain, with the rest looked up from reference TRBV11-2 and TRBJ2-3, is EAGVAQSPRYKIIEKRQSVAFWCNPISGHATLYWYQQILGQGPKLLIQFQNNGVVDDSQLPKDRFSAERLKGVDSTLKIQPAKLEDSAVYLCASSLDGASGRYLDTQYFGPGTRLTVL.

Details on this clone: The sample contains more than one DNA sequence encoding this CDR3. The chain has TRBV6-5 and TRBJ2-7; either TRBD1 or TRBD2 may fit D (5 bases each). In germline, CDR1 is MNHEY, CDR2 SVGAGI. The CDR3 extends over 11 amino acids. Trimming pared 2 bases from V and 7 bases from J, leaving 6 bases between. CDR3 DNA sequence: TGTGCCAGCAGTTACGGGACGGAGCAGTACTTC. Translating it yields CASSYGTEQYF.

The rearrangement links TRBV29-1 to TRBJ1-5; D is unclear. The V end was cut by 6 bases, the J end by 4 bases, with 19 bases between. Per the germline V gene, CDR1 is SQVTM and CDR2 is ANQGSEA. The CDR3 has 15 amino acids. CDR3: CSVVTKGDENQPQHF. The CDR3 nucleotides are TGCAGCGTGGTAACGAAAGGAGATGAAAATCAGCCCCAGCATTTT.

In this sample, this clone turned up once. The CDR3 spells CASSPPMREGPYNEQFF. CDR3 nucleotide sequence: TGTGCCAGCAGCCCGCCTATGCGGGAGGGCCCTTACAATGAGCAGTTCTTC. V gene TRBV7-9 combines with J gene TRBJ2-1, with 9 bases that match TRBD2. CDR3 size: 17 residues. Germline assignment: CDR1 SEHNR and CDR2 FQNEAQ (reference sequence). V lost 5 bases and J lost 4; bases outside the gene matches: 12.

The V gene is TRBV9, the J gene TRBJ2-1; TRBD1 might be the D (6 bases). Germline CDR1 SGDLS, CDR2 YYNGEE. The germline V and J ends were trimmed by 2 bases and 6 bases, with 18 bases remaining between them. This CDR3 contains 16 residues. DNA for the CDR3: TGTGCCAGCAGCGTCACCGGAAGTCCAGGGGTCAATGAGCAGTTCTTC. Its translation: CASSVTGSPGVNEQFF.